The present T cell receptor (beta chain) was sequenced within a study of cytomegalovirus exposure and HLA in healthy donors. Study-level findings and limits: In a later analysis, a genetic analysis reported fewer productive-TCR N-insertions in an Asian-associated ancestry cluster than the cohort average. Published work reported that the classifier diagnosed cytomegalovirus status with high specificity and sensitivity.

As for this clone: Its matching antigen is unknown.

With 3 bases removed from V and 10 bases from J, the gap between germline ends came to 24 bases. The germline V gene encodes CDR1 SQVTM and CDR2 ANQGSEA. The CDR3 covers 15 residues. The study ran its PCR with 60 Vbeta and 13 Jbeta primers. TCRdb's copy holds only in-frame clones and misses some; the assay was immunoSEQ multiplex PCR. The sample carries roughly 150,000 clones, over 60% recorded once. Specimen: PBMCs. The chain links TRBV29-1 to TRBJ1-2, with D perhaps matching TRBD1 (6 bases). This receptor was taken from a man aged 40-49 years in good health and CMV-seronegative. CDR3 residues: CSVDLGVRGGSVYTF. CDR3 sequence (DNA): TGCAGCGTTGACCTAGGTGTCCGGGGGGGCAGCGTCTACACCTTC.